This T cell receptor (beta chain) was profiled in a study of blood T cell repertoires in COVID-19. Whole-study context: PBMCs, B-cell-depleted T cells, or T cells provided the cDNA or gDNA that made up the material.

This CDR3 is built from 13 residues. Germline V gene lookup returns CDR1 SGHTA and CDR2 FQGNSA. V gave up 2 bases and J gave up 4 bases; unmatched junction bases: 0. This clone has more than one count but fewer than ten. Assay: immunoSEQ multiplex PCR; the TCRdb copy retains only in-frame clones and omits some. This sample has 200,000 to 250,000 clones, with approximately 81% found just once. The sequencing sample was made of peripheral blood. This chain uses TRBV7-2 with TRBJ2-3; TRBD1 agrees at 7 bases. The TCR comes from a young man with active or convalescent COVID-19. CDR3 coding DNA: TGTGCCAGCAGCTTACAGGGGGCAGATACGCAGTATTTT. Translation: CASSLQGADTQYF.